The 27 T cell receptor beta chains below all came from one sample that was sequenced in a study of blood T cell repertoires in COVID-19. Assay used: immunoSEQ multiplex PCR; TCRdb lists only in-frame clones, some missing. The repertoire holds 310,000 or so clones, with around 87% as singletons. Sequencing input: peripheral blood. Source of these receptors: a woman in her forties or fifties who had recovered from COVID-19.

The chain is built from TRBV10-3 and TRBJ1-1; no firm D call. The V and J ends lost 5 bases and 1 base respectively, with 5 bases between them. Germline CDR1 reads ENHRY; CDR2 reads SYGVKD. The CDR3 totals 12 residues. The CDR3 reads CAISTGNTEAFF. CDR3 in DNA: TGTGCCATCAGTACGGGGAACACTGAAGCTTTCTTT.

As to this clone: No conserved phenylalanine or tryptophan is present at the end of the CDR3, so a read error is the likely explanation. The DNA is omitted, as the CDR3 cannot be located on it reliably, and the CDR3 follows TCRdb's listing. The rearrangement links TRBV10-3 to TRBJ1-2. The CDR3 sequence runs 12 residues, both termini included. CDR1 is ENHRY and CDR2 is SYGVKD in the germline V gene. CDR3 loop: CAISSAGGQLLI.

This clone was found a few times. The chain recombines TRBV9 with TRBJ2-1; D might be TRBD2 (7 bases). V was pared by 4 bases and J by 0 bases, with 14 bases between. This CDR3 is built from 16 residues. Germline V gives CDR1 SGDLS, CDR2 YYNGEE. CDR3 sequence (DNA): TGTGCCAGCAGCCTCCGGGGGGCTGGCTCCTACAATGAGCAGTTCTTC. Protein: CASSLRGAGSYNEQFF.

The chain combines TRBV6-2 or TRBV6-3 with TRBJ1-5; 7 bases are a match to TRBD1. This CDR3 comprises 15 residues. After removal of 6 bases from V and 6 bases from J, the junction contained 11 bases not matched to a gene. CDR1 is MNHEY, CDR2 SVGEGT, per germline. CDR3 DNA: TGTGCCAGCAGCCTGCCCGTAGGGGGCGGTCAGCCCCAGCATTTT. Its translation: CASSLPVGGGQPQHF.

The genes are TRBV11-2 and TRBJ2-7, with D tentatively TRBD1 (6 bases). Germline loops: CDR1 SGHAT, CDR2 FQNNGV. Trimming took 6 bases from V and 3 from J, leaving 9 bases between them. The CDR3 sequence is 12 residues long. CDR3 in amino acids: CASSRQVYEQYF. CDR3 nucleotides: TGTGCCAGCAGTCGACAGGTCTACGAGCAGTACTTC.

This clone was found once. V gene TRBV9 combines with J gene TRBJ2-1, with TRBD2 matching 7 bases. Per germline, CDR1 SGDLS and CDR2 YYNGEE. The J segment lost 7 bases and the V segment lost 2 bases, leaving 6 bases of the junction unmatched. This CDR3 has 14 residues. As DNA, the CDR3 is TGTGCCAGCAGCGTGGGCGGGGGTAGGAATGAGCAGTTCTTC. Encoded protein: CASSVGGGRNEQFF.

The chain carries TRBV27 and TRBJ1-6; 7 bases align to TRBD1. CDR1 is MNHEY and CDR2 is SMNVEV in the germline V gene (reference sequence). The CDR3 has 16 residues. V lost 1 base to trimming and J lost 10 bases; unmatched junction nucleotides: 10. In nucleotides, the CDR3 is TGTGCCAGCAGTTTATTGGGACAGAACCTTGAGTCACCCCTCCACTTT. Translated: CASSLLGQNLESPLHF.

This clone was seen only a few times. CDR3 DNA sequence: TGCGCCAGCAGCCCAGCCTCGGGAGGGACTGAGCAGTTCTTC. Translated: CASSPASGGTEQFF. V and J are TRBV5-1 and TRBJ2-1, with 8 bases lining up with TRBD2. After removal of 4 bases from V and 9 bases from J, the junction contained 9 bases not matched to a gene. The CDR3 consists of 14 residues. CDR1 and CDR2 (germline): SGHRS, YFSETQ.

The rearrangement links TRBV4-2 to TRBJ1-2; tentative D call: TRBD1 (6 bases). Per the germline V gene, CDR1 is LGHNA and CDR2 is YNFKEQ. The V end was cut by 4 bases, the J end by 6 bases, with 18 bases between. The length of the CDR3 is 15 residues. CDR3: CASSPNRGGGNGYTF. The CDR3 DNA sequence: TGTGCCAGCAGCCCTAATCGAGGGGGTGGTAATGGCTACACCTTC.

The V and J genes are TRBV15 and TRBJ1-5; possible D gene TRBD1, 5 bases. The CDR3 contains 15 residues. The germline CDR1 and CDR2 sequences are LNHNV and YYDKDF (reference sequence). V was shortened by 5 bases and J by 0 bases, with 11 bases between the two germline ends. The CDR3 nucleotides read TGTGCCACCAGCGGGGGACTGGATAGCAATCAGCCCCAGCATTTT. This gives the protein CATSGGLDSNQPQHF.

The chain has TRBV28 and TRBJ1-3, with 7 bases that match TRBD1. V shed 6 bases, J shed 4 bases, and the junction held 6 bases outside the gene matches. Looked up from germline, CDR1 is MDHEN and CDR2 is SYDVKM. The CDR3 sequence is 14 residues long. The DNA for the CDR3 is TGTGCCAGCAGCACAGGGGCGATAGGAAACACCATATATTTT. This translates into CASSTGAIGNTIYF. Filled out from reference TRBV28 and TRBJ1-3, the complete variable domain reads DVKVTQSSRYLVKRTGEKVFLECVQDMDHENMFWYRQDPGLGLRLIYFSYDVKMKEKGDIPEGYSVSREKKERFSLILESASTNQTSMYLCASSTGAIGNTIYFGEGSWLTVV.

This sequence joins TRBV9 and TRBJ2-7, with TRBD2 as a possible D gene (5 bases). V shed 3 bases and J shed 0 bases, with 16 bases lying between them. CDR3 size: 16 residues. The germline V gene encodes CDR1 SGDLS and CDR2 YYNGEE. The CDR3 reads CASSAAQRSLSYEQYF. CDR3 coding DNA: TGTGCCAGCAGCGCCGCCCAGCGGTCGCTCTCCTACGAGCAGTACTTC.

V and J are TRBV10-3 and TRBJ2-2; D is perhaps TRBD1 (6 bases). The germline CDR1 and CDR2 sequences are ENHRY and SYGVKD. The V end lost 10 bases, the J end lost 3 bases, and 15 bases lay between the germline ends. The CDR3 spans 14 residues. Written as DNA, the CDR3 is TGTGCCACCTGGCAGACAGGCTACACCGGGGAGCTGTTTTTT. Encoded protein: CATWQTGYTGELFF.

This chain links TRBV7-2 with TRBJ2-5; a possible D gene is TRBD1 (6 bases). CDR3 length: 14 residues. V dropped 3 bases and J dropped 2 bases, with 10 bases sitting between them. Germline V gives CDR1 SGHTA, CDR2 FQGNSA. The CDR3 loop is CASSFMGAQETQYF. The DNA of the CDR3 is TGTGCCAGCAGCTTTATGGGGGCTCAAGAGACCCAGTACTTC.

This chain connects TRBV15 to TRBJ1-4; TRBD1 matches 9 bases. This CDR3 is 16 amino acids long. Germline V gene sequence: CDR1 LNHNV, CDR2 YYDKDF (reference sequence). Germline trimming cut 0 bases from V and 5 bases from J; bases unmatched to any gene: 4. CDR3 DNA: TGTGCCACCAGCAGAGATTCCGGGACAGGGAATGAAAAACTGTTTTTT. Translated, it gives CATSRDSGTGNEKLFF.

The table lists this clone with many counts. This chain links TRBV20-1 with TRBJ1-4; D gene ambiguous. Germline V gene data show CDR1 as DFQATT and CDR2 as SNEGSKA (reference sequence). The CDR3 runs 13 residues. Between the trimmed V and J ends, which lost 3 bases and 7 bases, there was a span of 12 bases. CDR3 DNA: TGCAGTGCTAGTTCCGGGAGTGGTGAAAAACTGTTTTTT. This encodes CSASSGSGEKLFF.

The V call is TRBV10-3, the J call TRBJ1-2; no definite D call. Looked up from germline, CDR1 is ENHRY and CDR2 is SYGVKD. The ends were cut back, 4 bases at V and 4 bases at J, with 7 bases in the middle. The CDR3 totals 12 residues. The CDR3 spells CAISGGRYGYTF. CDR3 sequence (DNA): TGTGCCATCAGTGGTGGGCGCTATGGCTACACCTTC.

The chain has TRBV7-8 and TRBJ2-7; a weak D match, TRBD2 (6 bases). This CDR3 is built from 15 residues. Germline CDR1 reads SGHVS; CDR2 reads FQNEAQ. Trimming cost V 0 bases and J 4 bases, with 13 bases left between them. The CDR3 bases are TGTGCCAGCAGCTTAGCCAGCGGGTTTAGTTACGAGCAGTACTTC. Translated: CASSLASGFSYEQYF.

This chain's CDR3 is CASSQEVPVTLATYEQYF. The CDR3 coding sequence is TGTGCCAGCAGCCAAGAAGTTCCCGTGACACTCGCTACCTACGAGCAGTACTTC. The chain uses TRBV3-1 (or the pseudogene TRBV3-2) and TRBJ2-7, with D unclear. Looked up from germline, CDR1 is LGHDT and CDR2 is YNNKEL (reference sequence). V gave up 0 bases and J gave up 2 bases, with 20 bases separating them. The CDR3 contains 18 residues.

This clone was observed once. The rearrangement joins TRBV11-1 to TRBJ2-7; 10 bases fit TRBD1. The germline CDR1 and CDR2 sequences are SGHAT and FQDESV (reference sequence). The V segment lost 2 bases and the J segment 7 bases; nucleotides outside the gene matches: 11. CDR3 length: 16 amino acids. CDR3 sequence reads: CASSLYGGTGEREQYF. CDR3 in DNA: TGTGCCAGCAGCTTATATGGCGGGACAGGGGAGCGAGAGCAGTACTTC.

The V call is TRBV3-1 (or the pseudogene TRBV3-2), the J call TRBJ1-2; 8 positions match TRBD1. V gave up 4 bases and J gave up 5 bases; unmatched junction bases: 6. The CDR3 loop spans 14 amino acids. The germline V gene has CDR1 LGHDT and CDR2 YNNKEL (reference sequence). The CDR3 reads CASSPSGQAYGYTF. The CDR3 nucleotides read TGTGCCAGCAGCCCTTCGGGACAGGCATATGGCTACACCTTC.

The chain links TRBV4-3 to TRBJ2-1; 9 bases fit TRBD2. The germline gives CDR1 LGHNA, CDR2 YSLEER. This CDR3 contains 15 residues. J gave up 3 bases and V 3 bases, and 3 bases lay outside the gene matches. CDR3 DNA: TGCGCCAGCAGCCAGGGGACTAGCAGCTACAATGAGCAGTTCTTC. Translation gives CASSQGTSSYNEQFF.

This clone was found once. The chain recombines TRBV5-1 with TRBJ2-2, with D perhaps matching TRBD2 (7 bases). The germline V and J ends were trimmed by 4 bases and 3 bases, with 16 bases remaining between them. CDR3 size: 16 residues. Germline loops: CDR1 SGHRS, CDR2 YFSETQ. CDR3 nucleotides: TGCGCCAGCAGCCCAGGGCGGGGGCTTGACACCGGGGAGCTGTTTTTT. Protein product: CASSPGRGLDTGELFF.

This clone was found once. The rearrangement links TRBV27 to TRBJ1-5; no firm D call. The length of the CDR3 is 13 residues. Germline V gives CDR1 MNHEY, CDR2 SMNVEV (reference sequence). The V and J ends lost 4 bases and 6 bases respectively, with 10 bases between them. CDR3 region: CASSSLVSQPQHF. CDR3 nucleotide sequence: TGTGCCAGCAGTTCCCTTGTGAGTCAGCCCCAGCATTTT.

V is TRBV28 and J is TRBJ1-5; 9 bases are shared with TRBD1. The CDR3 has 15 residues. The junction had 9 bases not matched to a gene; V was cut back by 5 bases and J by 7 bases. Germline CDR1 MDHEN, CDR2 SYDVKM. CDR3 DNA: TGTGCCAGCAGTCTGGACAGGGGTTTTGAACAGCCCCAGCATTTT. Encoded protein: CASSLDRGFEQPQHF.

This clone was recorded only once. CDR3 coding DNA: TGTGCCAGCAGCTTAGAATTGGGACTAGGGGCTTACAATGAGCAGTTCTTC. As protein: CASSLELGLGAYNEQFF. The chain joins TRBV7-9 to TRBJ2-1; TRBD2 aligns across 8 bases. Germline trimming cut 1 base from V and 4 bases from J; bases unmatched to any gene: 9. CDR1 is SEHNR, CDR2 FQNEAQ, per germline (reference sequence). The CDR3 length is 17 residues.

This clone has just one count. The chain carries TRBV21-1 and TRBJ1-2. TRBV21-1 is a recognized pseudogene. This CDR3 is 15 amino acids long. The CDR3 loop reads CASSKRTNTNRGYTF. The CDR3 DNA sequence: TGTGCCAGCAGCAAACGGACTAACACAAACAGGGGCTACACCTTC.